This is a list of T cell receptor beta chains from one sample in a study of cytomegalovirus exposure and HLA in healthy donors. Only in-frame clones appear in the TCRdb table, and some are missing; sequencing was by immunoSEQ multiplex PCR. The sample lists some 150,000 clones, about 84% occurring once. The sequencing input was PBMCs. The receptors were sampled from a man in his fifties or sixties in good health and CMV-seronegative. CDR3s include the opening cysteine and the closing phenylalanine or tryptophan. A D gene is named only where the DNA matches it firmly. Not every row has a clone size; where given, it reads once, few, many or a size class.

D gene	clone size	V gene	J gene	CDR3 protein	CDR3 DNA
.	.	TRBV7-2	TRBJ2-7	CASSSDSVSYEQYF	TGTGCCAGCAGCTCGGACAGCGTCTCCTACGAGCAGTACTTC
.	.	TRBV9	TRBJ1-2	CASSSRTGGGYTF	TGTGCCAGCAGCTCCCGGACGGGAGGGGGCTACACCTTC
.	.	TRBV2	TRBJ1-1	CASKAEYTEAFF	TGTGCCAGCAAGGCGGAATACACTGAAGCTTTCTTT
.	once	TRBV19	TRBJ1-4	CASSIRGRTTNEKLFF	TGTGCCAGTAGTATTAGGGGTAGGACAACTAATGAAAAACTGTTTTTT
TRBD2	.	TRBV28	TRBJ2-7	CASSTGGRSSEQYF	TGTGCCAGCAGCACCGGGGGGAGGTCTTCGGAGCAGTACTTC
.	.	TRBV7-9	TRBJ2-7	CASSRRGLREQYF	TGTGCCAGCAGCAGAAGGGGGTTGCGCGAGCAGTACTTC
.	.	TRBV2	TRBJ2-7	CASSEGGEYEQYF	TGTGCCAGCAGTGAAGGCGGTGAGTACGAGCAGTACTTC
.	.	TRBV15	TRBJ1-6	CATSRGRDNSPLHF	TGTGCCACCAGCAGGGGCAGGGATAATTCACCCCTCCACTTT
.	.	TRBV5-1	TRBJ1-1	CASSLAGGPTTEAFF	TGCGCCAGCAGCTTGGCGGGGGGACCGACCACTGAAGCTTTCTTT
TRBD2	.	TRBV10-1	TRBJ2-2	CASSEHSTSGSGELFF	TGCGCCAGCAGTGAACATTCGACTAGCGGGAGCGGGGAGCTGTTTTTT
.	.	TRBV5-1	TRBJ1-4	CASSPGQSSPNEKLFF	TGCGCCAGCAGCCCCGGACAGTCCTCTCCTAATGAAAAACTGTTTTTT
.	.	TRBV10-2	TRBJ2-2	CASSNRSTGELFF	TGCGCCAGCAGTAACAGATCCACCGGGGAGCTGTTTTTT
TRBD1	.	TRBV5-5	TRBJ1-5	CASSLSPGGSNQPQHF	TGTGCCAGCAGTCTGAGCCCAGGGGGGAGCAATCAGCCCCAGCATTTT
.	.	TRBV15	TRBJ1-2	CATSRDHGPGGYTF	TGTGCCACCAGCAGAGATCACGGGCCAGGGGGCTACACCTTC
TRBD1	.	TRBV29-1	TRBJ1-2	CSVEQGEIGGYTF	TGCAGCGTTGAGCAGGGGGAAATTGGGGGCTACACCTTC
.	.	TRBV28	TRBJ2-5	CASSLGYTRTTGTQYF	TGTGCCAGCAGTTTGGGGTATACTAGGACCACGGGGACCCAGTACTTC
.	.	TRBV25-1	TRBJ1-2	CASSEVANYGYTF	TGTGCCAGCAGTGAAGTAGCAAACTATGGCTACACCTTC
TRBD2	.	TRBV5-4	TRBJ2-7	CASSTGGRGLYEQYF	TGTGCCAGCAGCACGGGGGGACGGGGTCTCTACGAGCAGTACTTC
.	few	TRBV19	TRBJ1-1	CASSITGFQPWNTEAFF	TGTGCCAGTAGTATAACAGGGTTCCAGCCTTGGAACACTGAAGCTTTCTTT
TRBD1	.	TRBV27	TRBJ1-4	CASRRTGTTNEKLFF	TGTGCCAGCAGGAGGACAGGCACAACTAATGAAAAACTGTTTTTT
.	.	TRBV6-1	TRBJ1-1	CASSEYGGTEAFF	TGTGCCAGCAGTGAATACGGGGGCACTGAAGCTTTCTTT
.	.	TRBV6-5	TRBJ1-2	CASSSPGGSYTF	TGTGCCAGCAGCTCACCGGGAGGCAGCTACACCTTC
.	.	TRBV10-1	TRBJ2-3	CASSESHGPDTQYF	TGCGCCAGCAGTGAGTCGCATGGCCCAGATACGCAGTATTTT
.	.	TRBV5-6	TRBJ2-1	CASSLPGDNNEQFF	TGTGCCAGCAGCTTACCGGGAGATAACAATGAGCAGTTCTTC
.	.	TRBV20-1	TRBJ2-1	CRPWGDNEQFF	TGCAGACCCTGGGGAGACAATGAGCAGTTCTTC
TRBD1	few	TRBV2	TRBJ1-1	CASSGQGNTEAFF	TGTGCCAGCAGTGGACAGGGGAACACTGAAGCTTTCTTT
.	.	TRBV28	TRBJ2-5	CASTPGAGMFMETQYF	TGTGCCAGCACCCCTGGGGCGGGGATGTTTATGGAGACCCAGTACTTC
.	.	TRBV18	TRBJ2-2	CASSPTRAENTGELFF	TGTGCCAGCTCACCAACCAGGGCCGAGAACACCGGGGAGCTGTTTTTT
TRBD2	.	TRBV4-1	TRBJ2-1	CASSRLSSGGTYNEQFF	TGCGCCAGCAGCCGGTTATCTAGCGGGGGGACATACAATGAGCAGTTCTTC
.	.	TRBV25-1	TRBJ1-2	CASNPPGRNGGYTF	TGTGCCAGCAATCCGCCAGGGCGAAACGGTGGCTACACCTTC
.	.	TRBV6-5	TRBJ1-1	CASSYSTGTEAFF	TGTGCCAGCAGTTACTCGACGGGCACTGAAGCTTTCTTT
.	once	TRBV18	TRBJ1-5	CASSRDNQPQHF	TGTGCCAGCTCGAGAGACAATCAGCCCCAGCATTTT
.	.	TRBV7-2	TRBJ1-1	CASSSDRNTEAFF	TGTGCCAGCAGCTCCGACAGGAACACTGAAGCTTTCTTT
TRBD1	.	TRBV5-1	TRBJ2-3	CASSLAGTGTDTQYF	TGCGCCAGCAGCTTGGCAGGGACAGGGACAGATACGCAGTATTTT